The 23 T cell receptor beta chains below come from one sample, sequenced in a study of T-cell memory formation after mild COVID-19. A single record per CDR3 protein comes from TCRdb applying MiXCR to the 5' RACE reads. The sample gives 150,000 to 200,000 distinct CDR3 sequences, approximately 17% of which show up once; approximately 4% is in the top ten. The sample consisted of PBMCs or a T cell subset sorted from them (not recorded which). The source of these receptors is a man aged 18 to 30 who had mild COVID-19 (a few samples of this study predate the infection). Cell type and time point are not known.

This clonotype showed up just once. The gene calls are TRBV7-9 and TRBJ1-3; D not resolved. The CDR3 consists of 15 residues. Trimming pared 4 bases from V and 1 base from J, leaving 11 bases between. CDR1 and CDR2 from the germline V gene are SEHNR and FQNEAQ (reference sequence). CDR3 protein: CASSYEGGSGNTIYF. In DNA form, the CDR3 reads TGTGCCAGCAGCTACGAGGGTGGTTCTGGAAACACCATATATTTT.

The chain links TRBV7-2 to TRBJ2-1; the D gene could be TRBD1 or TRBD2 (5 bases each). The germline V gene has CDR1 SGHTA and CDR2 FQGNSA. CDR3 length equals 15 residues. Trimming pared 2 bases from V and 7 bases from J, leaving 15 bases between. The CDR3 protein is CASSLSGRQSNEQFF. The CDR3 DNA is TGTGCCAGCAGCTTATCGGGGCGGCAGAGTAATGAGCAGTTCTTC.

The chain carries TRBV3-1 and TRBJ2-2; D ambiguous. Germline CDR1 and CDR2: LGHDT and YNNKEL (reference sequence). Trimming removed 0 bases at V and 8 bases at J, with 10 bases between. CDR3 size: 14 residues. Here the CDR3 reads CASSQDGFRGELFF. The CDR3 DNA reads TGTGCCAGCAGCCAAGATGGATTCCGGGGGGAGCTGTTTTTT.

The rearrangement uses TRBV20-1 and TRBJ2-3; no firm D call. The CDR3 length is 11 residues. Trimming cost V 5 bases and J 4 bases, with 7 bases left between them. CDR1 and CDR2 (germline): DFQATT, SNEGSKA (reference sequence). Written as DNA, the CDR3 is TGCAGTGCTGCAATAGCAGATACGCAGTATTTT. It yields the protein CSAAIADTQYF.

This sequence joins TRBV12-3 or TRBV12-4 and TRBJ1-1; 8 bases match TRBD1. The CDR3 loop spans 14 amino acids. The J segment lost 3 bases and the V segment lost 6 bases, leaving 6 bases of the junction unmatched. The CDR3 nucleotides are TGTGCCAGCAGCCCGGGACAGGCGTACACTGAAGCTTTCTTT. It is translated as CASSPGQAYTEAFF.

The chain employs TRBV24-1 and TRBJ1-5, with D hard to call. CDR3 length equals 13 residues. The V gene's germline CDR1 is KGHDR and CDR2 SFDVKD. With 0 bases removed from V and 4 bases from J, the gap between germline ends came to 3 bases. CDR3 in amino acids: CATSDLGNQPQHF. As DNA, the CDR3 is TGTGCCACCAGTGATTTGGGGAATCAGCCCCAGCATTTT.

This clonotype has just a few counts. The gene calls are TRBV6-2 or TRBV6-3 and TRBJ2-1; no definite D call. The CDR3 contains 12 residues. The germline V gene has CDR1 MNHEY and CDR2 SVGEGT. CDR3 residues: CATSGPYNEQFF. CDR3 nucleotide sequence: TGTGCTACTTCCGGGCCCTACAATGAGCAGTTCTTC.

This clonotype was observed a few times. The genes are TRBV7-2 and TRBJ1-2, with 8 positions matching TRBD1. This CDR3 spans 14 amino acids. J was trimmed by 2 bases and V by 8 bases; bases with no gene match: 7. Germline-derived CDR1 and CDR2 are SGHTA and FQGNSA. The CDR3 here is CASRKQGENYGYTF. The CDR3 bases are TGTGCCAGCCGCAAACAGGGGGAGAACTATGGCTACACCTTC.

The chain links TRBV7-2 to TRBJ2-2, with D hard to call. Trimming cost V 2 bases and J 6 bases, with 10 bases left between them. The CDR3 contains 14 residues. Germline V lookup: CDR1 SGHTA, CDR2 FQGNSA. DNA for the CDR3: TGTGCCAGCAGCTTAACGTCCCTAGCCGGGGAGCTGTTTTTT. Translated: CASSLTSLAGELFF.

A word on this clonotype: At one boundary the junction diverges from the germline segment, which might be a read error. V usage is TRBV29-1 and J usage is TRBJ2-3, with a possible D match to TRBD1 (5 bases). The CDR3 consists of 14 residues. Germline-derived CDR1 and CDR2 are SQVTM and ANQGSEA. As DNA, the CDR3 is TGCAGCGTTGCTATCCGGCAGGGCACAGAGACGCAGTATTTT. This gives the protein CSVAIRQGTETQYF.

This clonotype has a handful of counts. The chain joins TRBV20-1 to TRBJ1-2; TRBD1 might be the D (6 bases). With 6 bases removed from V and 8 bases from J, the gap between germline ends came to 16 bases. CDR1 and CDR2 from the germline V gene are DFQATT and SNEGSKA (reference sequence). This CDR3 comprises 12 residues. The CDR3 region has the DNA TGCAGTGCCAAACCGGACAGCTGGGGCTACACCTTC. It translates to CSAKPDSWGYTF.

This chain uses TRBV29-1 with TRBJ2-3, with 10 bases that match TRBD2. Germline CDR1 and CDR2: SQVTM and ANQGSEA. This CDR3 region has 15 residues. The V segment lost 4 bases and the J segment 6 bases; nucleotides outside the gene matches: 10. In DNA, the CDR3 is TGCAGCGTTGGAACAGCTAGCGGGGGTACTGATACGCAGTATTTT. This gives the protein CSVGTASGGTDTQYF.

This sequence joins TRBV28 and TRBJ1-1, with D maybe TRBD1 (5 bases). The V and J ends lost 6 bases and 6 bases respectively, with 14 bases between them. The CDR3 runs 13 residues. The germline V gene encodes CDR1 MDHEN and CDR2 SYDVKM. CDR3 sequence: CASRDWGFAEAFF. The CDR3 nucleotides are TGTGCCAGCAGGGATTGGGGGTTCGCTGAAGCTTTCTTT.

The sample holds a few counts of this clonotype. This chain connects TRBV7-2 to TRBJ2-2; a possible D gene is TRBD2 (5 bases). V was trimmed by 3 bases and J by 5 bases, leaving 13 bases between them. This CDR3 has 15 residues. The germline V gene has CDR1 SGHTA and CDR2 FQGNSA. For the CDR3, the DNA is TGTGCCAGCAGCTTGGCGGGTCCCGGGACCGGGGAGCTGTTTTTT. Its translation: CASSLAGPGTGELFF.

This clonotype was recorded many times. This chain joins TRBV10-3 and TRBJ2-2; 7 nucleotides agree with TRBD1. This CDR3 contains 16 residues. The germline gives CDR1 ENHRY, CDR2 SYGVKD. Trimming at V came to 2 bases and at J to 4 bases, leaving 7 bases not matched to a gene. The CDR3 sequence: CAISEVRDSVTGELFF. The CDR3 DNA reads TGTGCCATCAGTGAGGTTCGGGACAGTGTCACCGGGGAGCTGTTTTTT.

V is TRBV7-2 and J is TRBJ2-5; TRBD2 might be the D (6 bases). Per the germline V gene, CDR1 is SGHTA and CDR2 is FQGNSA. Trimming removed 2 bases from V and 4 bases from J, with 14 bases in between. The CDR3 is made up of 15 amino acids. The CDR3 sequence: CASSLWLGRGETQYF. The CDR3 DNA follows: TGTGCCAGCAGCTTATGGTTAGGGCGGGGAGAGACCCAGTACTTC.

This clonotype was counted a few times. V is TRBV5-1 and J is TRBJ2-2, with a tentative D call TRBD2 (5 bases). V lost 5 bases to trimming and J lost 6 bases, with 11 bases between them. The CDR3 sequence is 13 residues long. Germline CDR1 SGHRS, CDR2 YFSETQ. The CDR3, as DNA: TGCGCCAGCAGGCCCTCGGAGGCCGGGGAGCTGTTTTTT. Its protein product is CASRPSEAGELFF.

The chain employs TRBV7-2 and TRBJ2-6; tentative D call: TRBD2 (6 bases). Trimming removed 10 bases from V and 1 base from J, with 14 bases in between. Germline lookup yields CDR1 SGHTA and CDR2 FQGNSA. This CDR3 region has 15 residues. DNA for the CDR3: TGTGCCACCCAAGCCGGGGGTTCTGGGGCCAACGTCCTGACTTTC. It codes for CATQAGGSGANVLTF.

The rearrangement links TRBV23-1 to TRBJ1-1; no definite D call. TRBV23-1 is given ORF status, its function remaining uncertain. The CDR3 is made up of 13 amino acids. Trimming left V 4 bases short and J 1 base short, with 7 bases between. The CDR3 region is CASSLSANTEAFF. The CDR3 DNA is TGCGCCAGCAGTCTCTCAGCGAACACTGAAGCTTTCTTT.

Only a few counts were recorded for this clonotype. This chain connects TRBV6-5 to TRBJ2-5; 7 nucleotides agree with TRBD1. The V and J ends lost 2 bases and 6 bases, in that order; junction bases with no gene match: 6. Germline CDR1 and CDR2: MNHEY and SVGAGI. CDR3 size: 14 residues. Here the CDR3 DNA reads TGTGCCAGCAGTTACCATACAGGGGAGAAGACCCAGTACTTC. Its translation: CASSYHTGEKTQYF.

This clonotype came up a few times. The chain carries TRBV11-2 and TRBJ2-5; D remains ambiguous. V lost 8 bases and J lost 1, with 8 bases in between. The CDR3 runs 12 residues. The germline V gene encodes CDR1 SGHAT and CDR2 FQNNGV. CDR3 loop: CASGPGQETQYF. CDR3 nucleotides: TGTGCCAGCGGGCCGGGCCAAGAGACCCAGTACTTC.

The CDR3 nucleotides are TGCGCCAGCAGCCCCTTCACAGGAGATACGCAGTATTTT. Translating it yields CASSPFTGDTQYF. V gene TRBV5-1 combines with J gene TRBJ2-3, with D perhaps TRBD1 (5 bases). Per the germline V gene, CDR1 is SGHRS and CDR2 is YFSETQ. V dropped 4 bases and J dropped 5 bases, with 11 bases sitting between them. The CDR3 length is 13 residues. The whole variable domain, filled in from reference TRBV5-1 and TRBJ2-3, reads KAGVTQTPRYLIKTRGQQVTLSCSPISGHRSVSWYQQTPGQGLQFLFEYFSETQRNKGNFPGRFSGRQFSNSRSEMNVSTLELGDSALYLCASSPFTGDTQYFGPGTRLTVL.

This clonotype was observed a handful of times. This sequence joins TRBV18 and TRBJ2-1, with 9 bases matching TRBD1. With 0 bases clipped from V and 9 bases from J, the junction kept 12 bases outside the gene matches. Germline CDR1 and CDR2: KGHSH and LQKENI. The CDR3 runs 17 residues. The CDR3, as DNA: TGTGCCAGCTCACCACCGTTGGGGACAGGGATCCTCGGTGAGCAGTTCTTC. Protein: CASSPPLGTGILGEQFF.